This TCR beta chain was recovered during a study of shared clonotypes between healthy human individuals. Study-wide points: Rarefaction demonstrated incomplete sorted-subset sequencing despite large depth.

Trimming stripped 5 bases from V and 0 bases from J, with 10 bases between. CDR1 MDHEN and CDR2 SYDVKM come from the germline V gene. The length of the CDR3 is 14 residues. Remarks on this clone: As yet, its antigen is unknown.

Each cell subset's genomic DNA was divided evenly among several immunoSEQ plates. The table came from immunoSEQ multiplex PCR; TCRdb's copy has only in-frame clones and leaves some out. The sample shows 2 million to 3 million clones, 93% of them seen only once. Only Caucasian adults living in Nashville, Tennessee made up the donor group. Sequencing was carried out using naive CD4+ T cells from PBMCs. The subset: CD45RA+ positively selected. V gene TRBV28 combines with J gene TRBJ2-5, with unresolved D. This clonotype originated in a man aged 18 to 30 in good health. Some clones in this sample may be carry-over from other donors' samples. The chain's CDR3 is CASSPWGNQETQYF. CDR3 DNA sequence: TGTGCCAGCAGTCCGTGGGGAAACCAAGAGACCCAGTACTTC.